The T cell receptor (beta chain) described here comes from a study of graft-versus-host responses after intestinal transplantation (dated by TCRdb to about 2021). Notes on the research overall: Recipients received multivisceral, liver-intestinal, or isolated intestinal transplants. Rather than being sequenced by the commercial service, samples from a few later patients were sequenced in-house on an Illumina MiSeq and processed with MiXCR. Anti-thymocyte globulin induction was given to all recipients, followed by maintenance tacrolimus and steroids for 2 to 3 years. The cohort enrolled fewer than 25 intestinal transplant recipients including one retransplant, and a few patients lacking pretransplant specimens were excluded. To identify alloreactive clones, pre-transplant mixed lymphocyte reaction products were sequenced and then compared with unstimulated pre-transplant donor and recipient T cells. After intestinal transplantation, graft-versus-host and host-versus-graft alloreactive T cell clones in the graft, circulation and bone marrow were tracked using bulk TCR-beta CDR3 sequencing. A peak of at least 4% donor T cells among recipient peripheral blood mononuclear cells was the definition used for donor T cell macrochimerism.

Comment on this clone: No much larger clonotype is one base removed from it; base qualities were not supplied.

The time point tag for this specimen amounts to: cells obtained before transplantation from donor or recipient. Mixed lymphocyte reactions plated some 200,000 CFSE-labeled pre-transplant responders with some 200,000 irradiated violet-dye-labeled stimulators and were cultured for 6 days. After the mixed lymphocyte reaction, proliferating CD3+CD4+CFSE-low and CD3+CD8+CFSE-low responder cells were FACS-sorted on a BD Influx sorter. Study-wide findings and limitations: Early after transplant, declines in HvG clones were associated with peak levels of circulating GvH clones. The conclusions were limited by the relatively low number and heterogeneity of the intestinal transplant patients. GvH clones were detected in recipient bone marrow, and some of these GvH clones were observed earlier in ileal mucosa or blood, consistent with an intestinal mucosal origin. High GvH to HvG T cell clonal ratios were observed in the allografts of patients with donor T cell macrochimerism.

Taken from cysteine to phenylalanine, the CDR3 has 15 residues. Only the CDR3 region is kept as DNA, spanning 45 bases read in frame from base 1. The germline V gene yields SGHAT for CDR1 and FQNNGV for CDR2. The junction shows trimming of 4 bases on V and 2 bases on J, plus 12 bases between the germline ends. Receptors were amplified or captured by the immunoSEQ multiplex PCR assay. In most patients, genomic DNA was isolated using the Qiagen DNeasy Blood and Tissue Kit and sent frozen to Adaptive Biotechnologies for TCR sequencing. High-throughput TCR-beta CDR3 sequencing of genomic DNA from most patients was performed by Adaptive Biotechnologies. The original methods were these. Adaptive's ImmunoSEQ software supplied the TCR sequencing data for around 19 patients, while MiXCR and VDJtools were used to process a few other patients. To correct CD4 versus CD8 sorting errors, any sequence found in both subsets at a frequency ratio below 5:1 was removed. CDR3 nucleotide sequences shared between donor and recipient were removed because the origin of such sequences could not be assigned. To count as alloreactive, a clone needed at least 2-fold expansion over unstimulated cells and a minimum CFSE-low frequency of 0.002% (template counts) or 0.001% (read counts). Clones detected in sequenced pre-transplant spleen, lymph node, or MLR CFSE-low populations of the donor or recipient were defined as mappable. The cumulative frequency of alloreactive clones was calculated as a percentage of all sequences, weighted by copy number. TCRdb mirrors the immuneACCESS table, restricted to in-frame sequences. Some clones are absent from its copies; in checked studies, under half trace to an unresolved V gene, and the reason for the others is unknown. The D gene and trimming were derived from the DNA, and the V and J assignments and clone size from that table. Counted in this sample were about 18,000 clones; roughly 37% of them appeared once. Jointly, the top ten make up around 0.84% of the sample.

This sequence was found in a human patient who received an intestinal transplant. Rearrangement joined TRBV11-2 to TRBJ1-3; no D gene can be assigned with confidence. The material sequenced was alloreactive CD4+ T cells from a mixed lymphocyte reaction culture, taken before intestinal transplant. What this sample's cell subset or site label stands for: CFSE-low proliferating T cells sorted from roughly six-day pre-transplant mixed lymphocyte reaction (GvH or HvG direction). The CDR3 region has the sequence CASSSTTRTGNTIYF. The DNA is as follows: TGTGCCAGCAGCTCTACGACCCGGACTGGAAACACCATATATTTT.